This T cell receptor beta chain was retrieved from a study of Graves' ophthalmopathy and Graves' hyperthyroidism. Study-wide context: Specimen type is peripheral blood, obtained at initial diagnosis before any treatment. Study-wide findings and caveats: Thyroid clonotypes that were expanded above 0.001 frequency mostly also appeared in blood.

This clonotype was detected once. What it binds is not known. Given the absence of the conserved phenylalanine or tryptophan at the CDR3 end, a read error is likely. The DNA is omitted, as the CDR3 cannot be located on it reliably, and the CDR3 follows TCRdb's listing. CDR1 is SGHTA and CDR2 is FQGNSA in the germline V gene. 9 amino acids form the CDR3, both terminal residues included. Amplification from RNA transcripts yielded the TCR beta CDR3 regions. After a first-round RT-PCR with HTBI primers, a second-round multiplex PCR was run. TCRdb independently ran MiXCR on the multiplex PCR reads; one entry per CDR3 protein. This sample has about 700,000 distinct CDR3 sequences, with roughly two fifths found just once. Diagnosis used clinical symptoms, serum thyroxine, TRAb, thyroid ultrasound and orbital computed tomography. As the starting material, around 9.1 ml of fresh peripheral blood yielded the PBMCs.

The rearrangement links TRBV7-2 to TRBJ2-2. The origin of this receptor is an adult man with Graves' ophthalmopathy. The sequenced material came from peripheral blood. This CDR3 reads CASSLKAAG.